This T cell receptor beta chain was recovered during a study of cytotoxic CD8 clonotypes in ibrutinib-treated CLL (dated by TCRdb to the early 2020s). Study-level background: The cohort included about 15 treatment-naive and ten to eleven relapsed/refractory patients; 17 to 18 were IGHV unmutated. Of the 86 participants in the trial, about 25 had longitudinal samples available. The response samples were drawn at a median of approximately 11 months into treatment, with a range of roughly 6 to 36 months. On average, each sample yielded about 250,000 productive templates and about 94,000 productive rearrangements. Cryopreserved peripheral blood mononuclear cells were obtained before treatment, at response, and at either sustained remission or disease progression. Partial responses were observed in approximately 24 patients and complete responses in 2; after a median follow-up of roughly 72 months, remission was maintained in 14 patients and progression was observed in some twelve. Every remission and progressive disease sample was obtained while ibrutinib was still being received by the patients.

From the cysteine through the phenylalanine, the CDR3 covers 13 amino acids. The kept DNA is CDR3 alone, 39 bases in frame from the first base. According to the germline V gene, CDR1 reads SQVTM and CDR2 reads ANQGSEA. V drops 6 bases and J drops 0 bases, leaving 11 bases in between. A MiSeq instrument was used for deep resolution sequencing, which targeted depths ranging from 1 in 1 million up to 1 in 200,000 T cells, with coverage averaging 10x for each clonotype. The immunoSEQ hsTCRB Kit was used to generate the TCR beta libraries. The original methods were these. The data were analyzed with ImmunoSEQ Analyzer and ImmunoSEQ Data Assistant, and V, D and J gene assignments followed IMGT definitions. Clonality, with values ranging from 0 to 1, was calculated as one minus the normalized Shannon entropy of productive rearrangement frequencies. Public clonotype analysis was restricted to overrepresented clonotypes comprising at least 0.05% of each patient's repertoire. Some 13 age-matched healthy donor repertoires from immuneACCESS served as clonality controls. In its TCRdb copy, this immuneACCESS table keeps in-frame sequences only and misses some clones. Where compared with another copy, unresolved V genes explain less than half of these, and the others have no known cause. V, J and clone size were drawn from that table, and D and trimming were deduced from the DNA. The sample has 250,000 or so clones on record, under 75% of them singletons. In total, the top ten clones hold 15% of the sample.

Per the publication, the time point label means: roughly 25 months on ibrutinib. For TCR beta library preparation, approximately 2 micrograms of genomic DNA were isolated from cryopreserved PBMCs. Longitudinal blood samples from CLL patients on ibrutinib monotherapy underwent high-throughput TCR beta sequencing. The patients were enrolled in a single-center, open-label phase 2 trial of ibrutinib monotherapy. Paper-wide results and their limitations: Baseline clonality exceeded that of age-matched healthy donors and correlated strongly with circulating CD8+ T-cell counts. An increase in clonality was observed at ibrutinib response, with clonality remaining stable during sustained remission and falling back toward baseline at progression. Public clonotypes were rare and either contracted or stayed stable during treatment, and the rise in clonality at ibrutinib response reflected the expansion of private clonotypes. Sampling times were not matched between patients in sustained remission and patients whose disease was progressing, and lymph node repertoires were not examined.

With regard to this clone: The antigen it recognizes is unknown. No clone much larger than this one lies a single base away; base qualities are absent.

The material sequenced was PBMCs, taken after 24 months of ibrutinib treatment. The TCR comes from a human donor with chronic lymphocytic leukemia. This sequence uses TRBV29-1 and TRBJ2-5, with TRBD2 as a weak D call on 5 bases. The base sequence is TGCAGCGTCGCGGGCCAGAACCAAGAGACCCAGTACTTC. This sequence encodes CSVAGQNQETQYF.